This TCR beta chain was identified in a study of blood T cell repertoires in COVID-19. About the study: The origin of the acute and convalescent COVID-19 samples was the United States, Italy and Spain. PBMCs, B-cell-depleted T cells, or T cells provided the cDNA or gDNA that made up the material.

Original processing notes: The assay estimated nucleated cells by amplifying reference gene primers. TCRdb's table, derived via immunoSEQ multiplex PCR, lists solely in-frame clones and lacks some. For V, J and clone size, that table is used; D and trimming come from the DNA. This sample has about 98,000 clones, with 70% to 90% found just once. This receptor was taken from a man in his fifties or sixties with acute or convalescent COVID-19. Sequenced: peripheral blood.

In nucleotides, the CDR3 is TGTGCCTGGAGTGGTTCTAGCACAGATACGCAGTATTTT. This encodes CAWSGSSTDTQYF. The chain carries TRBV30 and TRBJ2-3; no definite D call. V lost 1 base, J lost 0 bases, and 5 bases lay in between. Germline CDR1 and CDR2: GTSNPN and SVGIG (reference sequence). This CDR3 comprises 13 residues.